This T cell receptor beta chain was identified during a study of blood T cells in healthy people across ages. Next came a second PCR, run for about 7 to 12 cycles, which used a sample-barcoded 5' primer along with a J-beta primer mix. The template-switch adaptor, which had 12 random nucleotides, put a tag on each cDNA molecule. One entry per CDR3 protein, called by TCRdb with MiXCR from the 5' RACE reads. The table includes roughly 1,500,000 distinct CDR3 sequences, 34% detected once. This CDR3 region has 14 residues. Looked up from germline, CDR1 is DFQATT and CDR2 is SNEGSKA (reference sequence). J gave up 0 bases and V 1 base, and 3 bases lay outside the gene matches. Per-sample yields of isolated PBMCs were at least 6 million. RNA extraction gave at least 5.5 micrograms of total RNA per sample.

Sequencing was done on a sample of blood. This TCR was recovered from a woman aged 25 to 45 in good health. The V and J genes are TRBV20-1 and TRBJ2-7, with TRBD1 matching 7 bases. The CDR3 DNA sequence: TGCAGTGCTAGAGGGACAGGCCGCTCCTACGAGCAGTACTTC. This gives the protein CSARGTGRSYEQYF.